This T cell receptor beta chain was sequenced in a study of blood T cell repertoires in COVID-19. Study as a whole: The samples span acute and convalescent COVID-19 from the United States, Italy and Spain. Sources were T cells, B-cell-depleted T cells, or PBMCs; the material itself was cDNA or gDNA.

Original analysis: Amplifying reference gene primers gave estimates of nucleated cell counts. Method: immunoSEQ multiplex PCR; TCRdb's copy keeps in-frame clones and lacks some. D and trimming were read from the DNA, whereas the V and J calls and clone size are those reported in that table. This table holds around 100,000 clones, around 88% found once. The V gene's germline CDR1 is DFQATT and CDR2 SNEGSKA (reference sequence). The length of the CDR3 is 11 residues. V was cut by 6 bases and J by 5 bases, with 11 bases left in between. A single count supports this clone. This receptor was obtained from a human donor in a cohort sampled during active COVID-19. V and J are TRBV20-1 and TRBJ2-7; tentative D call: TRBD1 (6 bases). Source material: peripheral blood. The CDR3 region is CSAQGKHEQYF. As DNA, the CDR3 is TGCAGTGCCCAGGGGAAGCACGAGCAGTACTTC.